The TCR beta chain described here comes from a study of tumor-infiltrating lymphocytes in primary liver carcinoma. Overall study context: The patients included men and women who were aged 30 to 69 years. About 3.5 to 7.13 million productive TCRbeta reads were obtained from the samples, with similar numbers across tissue types.

General observations from the study: Tumors and blood were compared for top-250-clone fraction, and tumors had the significantly higher value (p = 0.039). Tumor region pairs showed greater overlap than either tumor-adjacent or tumor-blood pairs did.

Co-extraction yielded RNA and DNA from roughly 21-30 mg of unsorted bulk tissue. This clonotype was observed many times. Its antigen is currently unknown. In germline, CDR1 is MNHNS, CDR2 SASEGT. The CDR3 consists of 16 residues. J was trimmed by 0 bases and V by 7 bases; bases with no gene match: 10. With a constant-region primer, TCR beta cDNA was made from approximately 520 ng of total RNA. Slightly modified ARM-PCR, run as three nested multiplex PCR rounds, produced the TCR beta libraries. Amplification in the first two PCR rounds was performed using TRBV1-TRBV30 forward primers and a C-beta reverse primer for approximately 10 cycles each. TCRdb called the multiplex PCR reads again in MiXCR, with one record for every CDR3 protein. The sample yields about 66,000 distinct CDR3 sequences, around 64% seen once.

The sample comprised liver tumor tissue from sampling region 4. Subset reported: tumor region T4, right-lateral pole. This clonotype originated in a man aged 40-49 years with primary liver carcinoma and hepatitis B virus infection. The chain couples TRBV6-1 to TRBJ2-7; TRBD1 matches 9 bases. This chain's CDR3 is CASTPRSGQGSYEQYF. CDR3 DNA sequence: TGTGCCAGCACCCCACGGTCGGGACAGGGCTCCTACGAGCAGTACTTC.